This TCR beta chain was profiled in a study of blood T cell repertoires in COVID-19. As for the study in general: There were acute and convalescent COVID-19 samples, and they came from the United States, Italy and Spain. T cells, B-cell-depleted T cells, or PBMCs provided the cDNA or gDNA that served as material.

This clone is a singleton in its sample. How the authors handled the data: Scientists estimated how many nucleated cells there were by amplifying reference gene primers. Profiling relied on immunoSEQ multiplex PCR, and the TCRdb table lists in-frame clones only, not all of them. The D gene and trimming were derived from the DNA, and the V and J assignments and clone size from that table. The sample includes roughly 350,000 clones, about 90% of them seen just once. The TCR was taken from a woman aged 18-30 years who had recovered from COVID-19. Material: peripheral blood.

CDR3 loop: CASSSTGRTEAFF. The CDR3 DNA follows: TGCGCCAGCAGCTCGACGGGTAGGACTGAAGCTTTCTTT. The gene calls are TRBV5-1 and TRBJ1-1, with D unresolved. Germline values: CDR1 SGHRS, CDR2 YFSETQ. The CDR3 spans 13 residues. V was trimmed by 3 bases and J by 5 bases, leaving 11 bases between them. Full variable domain (remainder filled in from reference TRBV5-1 and TRBJ1-1): KAGVTQTPRYLIKTRGQQVTLSCSPISGHRSVSWYQQTPGQGLQFLFEYFSETQRNKGNFPGRFSGRQFSNSRSEMNVSTLELGDSALYLCASSSTGRTEAFFGQGTRLTVV.